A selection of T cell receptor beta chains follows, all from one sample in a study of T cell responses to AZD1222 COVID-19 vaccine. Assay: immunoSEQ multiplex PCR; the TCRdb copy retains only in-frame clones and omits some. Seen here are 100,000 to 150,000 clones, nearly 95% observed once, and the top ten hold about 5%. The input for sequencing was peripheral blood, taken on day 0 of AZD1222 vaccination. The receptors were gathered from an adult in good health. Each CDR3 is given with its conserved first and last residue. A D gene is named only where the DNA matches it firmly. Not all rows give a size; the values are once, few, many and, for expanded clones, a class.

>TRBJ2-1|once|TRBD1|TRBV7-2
CASSLRQGTYNEQFF
TGTGCCAGCAGCTTAAGACAGGGGACCTACAATGAGCAGTTCTTC
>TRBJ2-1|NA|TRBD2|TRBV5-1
CASSYTGGNNEQFF
TGCGCCAGCAGCTATACGGGGGGAAACAATGAGCAGTTCTTC
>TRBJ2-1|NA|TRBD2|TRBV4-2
CASSQGSGGGNEQFF
TGTGCCAGCAGCCAAGGGTCGGGAGGGGGGAATGAGCAGTTCTTC
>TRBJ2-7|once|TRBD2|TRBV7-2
CASSLAGGFASGSYEQYF
TGTGCCAGCAGCTTGGCAGGGGGATTCGCTAGCGGGAGCTACGAGCAGTACTTC
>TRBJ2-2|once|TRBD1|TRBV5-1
CASSLTGGSPGELFF
TGCGCCAGCAGCCTGACAGGGGGTAGTCCCGGGGAGCTGTTTTTT
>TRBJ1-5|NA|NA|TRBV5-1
CASSLAGRGQPQHF
TGCGCCAGCAGCTTGGCAGGGAGGGGTCAGCCCCAGCATTTT
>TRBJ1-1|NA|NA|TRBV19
CASSIEGVRDTEAFF
TGTGCCAGTAGTATAGAGGGGGTCCGCGACACTGAAGCTTTCTTT
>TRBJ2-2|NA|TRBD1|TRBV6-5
CAGIQGRNTGELFF
TGTGCCGGAATACAGGGGCGGAACACCGGGGAGCTGTTTTTT
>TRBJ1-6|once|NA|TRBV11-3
CASSLGGGNSPLHF
TGTGCCAGCAGCTTAGGTGGGGGGAATTCACCCCTCCACTTT
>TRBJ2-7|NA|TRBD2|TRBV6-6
CASSYRTSGYEQYF
TGTGCCAGCAGTTACCGGACTAGCGGCTACGAGCAGTACTTC
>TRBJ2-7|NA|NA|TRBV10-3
CAISGQDGYEQYF
TGTGCCATCAGTGGGCAGGACGGGTACGAGCAGTACTTC
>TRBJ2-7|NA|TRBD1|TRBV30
CAWSVHLGTGGHEQYF
TGTGCCTGGAGTGTTCATCTCGGGACAGGGGGCCACGAGCAGTACTTC
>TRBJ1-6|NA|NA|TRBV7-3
CASSSHSDSPLHF
TGTGCCAGCAGCTCCCATTCGGATTCACCCCTCCACTTT
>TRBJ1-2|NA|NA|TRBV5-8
CASSFVETGNYGYTF
TGTGCCAGCAGCTTCGTTGAAACAGGGAACTATGGCTACACCTTC
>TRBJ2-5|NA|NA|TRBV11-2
CASSPLGRFTQYF
TGTGCCAGCAGCCCCCTAGGACGCTTCACCCAGTACTTC
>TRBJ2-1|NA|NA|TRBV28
CASSLGGGAYNEQFF
TGTGCCAGCAGTTTGGGAGGGGGTGCCTACAATGAGCAGTTCTTC
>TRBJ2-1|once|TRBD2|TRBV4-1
CASSHPLAGLYNEQFF
TGCGCCAGCAGCCATCCCCTAGCGGGACTCTACAATGAGCAGTTCTTC
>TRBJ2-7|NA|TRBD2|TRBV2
CASSVSGGAVEQYF
TGTGCCAGCAGTGTTAGCGGGGGGGCTGTCGAGCAGTACTTC
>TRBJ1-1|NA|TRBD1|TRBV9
CASSVGRTGITEAFF
TGTGCCAGCAGCGTAGGTCGGACAGGGATCACTGAAGCTTTCTTT
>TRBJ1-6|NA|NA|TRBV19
CASSAATAFYNSPLHF
TGTGCCAGTAGTGCGGCGACGGCGTTCTATAATTCACCCCTCCACTTT
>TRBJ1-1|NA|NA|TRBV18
CASSPGTHEAFF
TGTGCCAGCTCACCCGGGACACATGAAGCTTTCTTT
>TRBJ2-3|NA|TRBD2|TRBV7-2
CASSLKAGGGSTDTQYF
TGTGCCAGCAGCTTAAAAGCGGGAGGGGGGAGCACAGATACGCAGTATTTT
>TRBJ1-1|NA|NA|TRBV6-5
CASSILSSAPLAFF
TGTGCCAGCAGTATCCTATCGTCCGCTCCGCTGGCTTTCTTT
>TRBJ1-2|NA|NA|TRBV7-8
CASSSLVDRIYGYTF
TGTGCCAGCAGCAGCCTTGTCGACCGAATCTATGGCTACACCTTC
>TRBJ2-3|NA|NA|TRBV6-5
CASRWGAADTQYF
TGTGCCAGCAGATGGGGGGCGGCAGATACGCAGTATTTT
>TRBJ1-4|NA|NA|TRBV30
CAWTADTNEKLFF
TGTGCCTGGACTGCGGACACTAATGAAAAACTGTTTTTT